This T cell receptor (beta chain) was profiled in a study of human T cells and chemical hapten exposure (dated by TCRdb to about 2021). Concerning the study at large: For sensitization, 2% DPC in acetone was applied to a roughly 2 cm by roughly 2 cm area of upper inner arm skin. Weekly therapeutic DPC doses were additionally applied to the scalp of patients throughout the roughly 23-week study period. Patch tests used Finn chambers with 0.01% DPC on the upper back, scored after 6 days by International Contact Dermatitis Research Group standards. The mostly female patient cohort included alopecia areata with under or over 50% scalp involvement, alopecia totalis and alopecia universalis. The libraries were sequenced as a pool, and the TCR yield per sample differed mostly because of small variations in library volumes within the pool. Peripheral blood TCR repertoire changes were tracked in vivo in alopecia patients during primary and secondary sensitization to the hapten diphenylcyclopropenone (DPC). Patient blood was sampled pre-sensitization (week 0) and at 2, 6 and about 24 weeks after DPC sensitization. Twenty-nine alopecia patients gave blood for TCR sequencing at one to four time points (pre-sensitization, 2, 6 and 24 weeks). Findings and caveats that apply to the study as a whole: No change with DPC sensitization was found in the number of TCRs above 1 in 1000 frequency, and no evidence of global repertoire structure alterations was found. After repeated subsampling, changes were observed in the strength of the expansion versus patch-test correlation and in the threshold at which the correlation became significant. All patients had alopecia, a presumed autoimmune disease, so their immune response might differ from that of healthy individuals. Expanded TCRs formed significantly more large CDR3 similarity clusters than pre-sensitization or healthy control sets, consistent with antigen-driven responses. The number of PT1 expanded TCRs positively correlated with patch test score, significant at thresholds 8, 16 and 32 but not 4.

Explained via the paper, the time point label denotes: patch test 2, 6 weeks after DPC sensitization. In light of the paper, this sample's treatment or condition label describes: therapeutic diphenylcyclopropenone sensitization with weekly scalp DPC. Blood at each patch-test visit was drawn before the patch test was applied. Eligible patients were aged 18 to 70, diagnosed with alopecia, deemed suitable for DPC therapy, and excluded if pregnant. Total RNA was extracted from unfractionated whole blood that had been collected in Tempus Blood RNA tubes. This clonotype was observed a handful of times. Its antigen is unknown. One base away there is no much larger clone; base qualities are not given. The germline V gene sets CDR1 to LGHNA and CDR2 to YSLEER. V loses 5 bases of germline sequence and J loses 0 bases, and the interval between the two ends is 10 bases. The CDR3, from cysteine to phenylalanine, totals 14 residues. This entry keeps only the CDR3 DNA: 42 bases, framed from base 1.

Libraries came from RACE. These reads were obtained on a NextSeq 500. During library preparation, unique molecular identifiers were attached to individual cDNA molecules so that TCRs could be counted in a quantitative, reproducible way. Both TCR alpha and TCR beta chains were sequenced from each blood RNA sample. In the source study's methods: Samples had a median of about 96,000 TCRs, with a range from about 23,224 to 750,000. The Decombinator software suite was used to annotate the V, J and CDR3 of the TCR reads. For the PS versus PT1 abundance plots, all samples were subsampled to the same number of TCRs (28,000). TCRs were defined as expanded if absent before sensitization and observed at least eight times at the 2-week time point. TCRdb reran the public reads through fastp at Q25 and MiXCR, keeping productive beta chains. CDR3 protein duplicates are merged, each entry listing the most common genes and DNA. What appears here as the V and J calls and clone size reflects TCRdb's work, not the paper's. This sample gives roughly 100,000 distinct CDR3 sequences in total; 7.5% to 10% of them show up just once. The top ten constitute approximately 2% of the sample.

The chain is encoded by TRBV4-3 joined to TRBJ1-1; TRBD1 could be the D gene, as 6 bases match. The sample was whole blood, taken in connection with sensitization to the hapten diphenylcyclopropenone (DPC). The sequence was obtained from a woman aged 40 to 50 with alopecia areata. Some clones in this sample may be carry-over from other donors' samples. The nucleotide sequence reads as follows: TGCGCCAGCAGCGCACAGGGCTTGAACACTGAAGCTTTCTTT. Protein translation: CASSAQGLNTEAFF.